The next 30 T cell receptor beta chains were all read from a single sample in a study of blood T cell repertoires in COVID-19. Measured with immunoSEQ multiplex PCR; TCRdb has only the in-frame clones, and not every one. The sample comprises roughly 220,000 clones, around 90% of which are singletons, and under 15% rests with the top ten. Sequenced: PBMCs or T cells enriched from blood (not recorded which). Source of these receptors: a woman between 45 and 60 years old with acute COVID-19.

The chain employs TRBV7-9 and TRBJ2-5, with TRBD1 matching 7 bases. The CDR3 length is 15 residues. Unmatched junction bases numbered 11, after V lost 5 bases and J lost 5 bases. Germline CDR1 and CDR2: SEHNR and FQNEAQ (reference sequence). CDR3 sequence (DNA): TGTGCCAGCAGCCTCCGCCCGACAGGGAAGGAGACCCAGTACTTC. Protein: CASSLRPTGKETQYF.

The rearrangement links TRBV6-2 or TRBV6-3 to TRBJ2-3; 8 bases fit TRBD2. The junction had 9 bases not matched to a gene; V was cut back by 3 bases and J by 4 bases. Germline values: CDR1 MNHEY, CDR2 SVGEGT. The CDR3 is 16 residues long. CDR3 protein: CASSYISGRFSDTQYF. As DNA, the CDR3 is TGTGCCAGCAGTTATATAAGCGGGAGATTCTCAGATACGCAGTATTTT.

This clone came up once. CDR3 amino acids: CASRQQGARYEQYF. In DNA, the CDR3 is TGCGCCAGCAGGCAACAGGGGGCGCGCTACGAGCAGTACTTC. The chain couples TRBV4-1 to TRBJ2-7; 9 nucleotides match TRBD1. This CDR3 contains 14 residues. Per the germline V gene, CDR1 is MGHRA and CDR2 is YSYEKL. The junction had 6 bases not matched to a gene; V was cut back by 6 bases and J by 3 bases.

V gene TRBV5-1 combines with J gene TRBJ1-2, with a tentative D call TRBD1 (6 bases). Trimming shortened V by 0 bases and J by 4 bases, and 10 bases separated the two germline ends. In germline, CDR1 is SGHRS, CDR2 YFSETQ. The CDR3 extends over 14 amino acids. In DNA, the CDR3 is TGCGCCAGCAGCTTGGGAGGGGGTCGCTATGGCTACACCTTC. Protein sequence: CASSLGGGRYGYTF.

V is TRBV28 and J is TRBJ2-1; D might be TRBD1 (6 bases). Trimming stripped 2 bases from V and 2 bases from J, with 10 bases between. CDR3 size: 15 residues. Germline CDR1 reads MDHEN; CDR2 reads SYDVKM. CDR3 bases: TGTGCCAGCAGTTTAGCAGGGGTTCCCTACAATGAGCAGTTCTTC. Translation gives CASSLAGVPYNEQFF.

The chain is built from TRBV5-1 and TRBJ1-2; the D is unclear. The CDR3 is made up of 14 amino acids. Trimming shortened V by 0 bases and J by 3 bases, and 9 bases separated the two germline ends. Germline assignment: CDR1 SGHRS and CDR2 YFSETQ. The CDR3 protein is CASSLVPADYGYTF. In DNA, the CDR3 is TGCGCCAGCAGCTTGGTGCCGGCGGACTATGGCTACACCTTC. Complete variable domain (other parts from reference TRBV5-1 and TRBJ1-2): KAGVTQTPRYLIKTRGQQVTLSCSPISGHRSVSWYQQTPGQGLQFLFEYFSETQRNKGNFPGRFSGRQFSNSRSEMNVSTLELGDSALYLCASSLVPADYGYTFGSGTRLTVV.

This chain uses TRBV29-1 with TRBJ2-1, with D possibly matching TRBD2 (5 bases). Germline CDR1 is SQVTM and CDR2 is ANQGSEA. V lost 8 bases and J 4 bases, leaving 9 bases between the germline ends. The CDR3 extends over 11 amino acids. The CDR3 nucleotides read TGCAGCCCCGGGGAGTACAATGAGCAGTTCTTC. Its protein is CSPGEYNEQFF.

The rearrangement links TRBV18 to TRBJ2-7; possibly TRBD2 for D (6 bases). Germline V gene lookup returns CDR1 KGHSH and CDR2 LQKENI. V was clipped by 2 bases and J by 3 bases, with 17 bases between them. The CDR3 length is 16 residues. CDR3 in DNA: TGTGCCAGCTCACCAAAGACACCCCACGGGGGCTACGAGCAGTACTTC. Its translation is CASSPKTPHGGYEQYF.

The gene calls are TRBV28 and TRBJ1-2; TRBD1 matches at 7 bases. The CDR3 runs 14 residues. Germline values: CDR1 MDHEN, CDR2 SYDVKM. With 5 bases clipped from V and 5 bases from J, the junction kept 8 bases outside the gene matches. CDR3: CASSRRDSHYGYTF. CDR3 coding DNA: TGTGCCAGCAGTCGACGGGACAGCCATTATGGCTACACCTTC.

The CDR3 is CASSPDSTGSGGYTF. CDR3 in DNA: TGTGCCAGCTCGCCGGACAGTACGGGGAGTGGTGGCTACACCTTC. The genes are TRBV18 and TRBJ1-2, with D possibly matching TRBD1 (6 bases). The V end lost 6 bases, the J end lost 7 bases, and 21 bases lay between the germline ends. The germline V gene encodes CDR1 KGHSH and CDR2 LQKENI. This CDR3 contains 15 residues. Using reference TRBV18 and TRBJ1-2 for the parts outside the CDR3, the full variable domain is NAGVMQNPRHLVRRRGQEARLRCSPMKGHSHVYWYRQLPEEGLKFMVYLQKENIIDESGMPKERFSAEFPKEGPSILRIQQVVRGDSAAYFCASSPDSTGSGGYTFGSGTRLTVV.

The J gene is TRBJ1-2, the V gene TRBV30, with TRBD1 matching 10 bases. CDR3 length: 15 amino acids. Trimming took 3 bases from V and 5 from J; bases not matched to a gene: 9. Germline CDR1 and CDR2: GTSNPN and SVGIG (reference sequence). CDR3 protein: CAWRSGWDRGYGYTF. CDR3 nucleotides: TGTGCCTGGAGGAGTGGGTGGGACAGGGGATATGGCTACACCTTC. Together with reference TRBV30 and TRBJ1-2, the CDR3 gives the full variable domain: SQTIHQWPATLVQPVGSPLSLECTVEGTSNPNLYWYRQAAGRGLQLLFYSVGIGQISSEVPQNLSASRPQDRQFILSSKKLLLSDSGFYLCAWRSGWDRGYGYTFGSGTRLTVV.

The chain is built from TRBV28 and TRBJ2-5; D gene ambiguous. V was pared by 4 bases and J by 2 bases, with 11 bases between. Per the germline V gene, CDR1 is MDHEN and CDR2 is SYDVKM. The CDR3 runs to 14 residues. The chain's CDR3 is CASSSYARQETQYF. The CDR3 nucleotides are TGTGCCAGCAGTTCGTATGCCCGGCAAGAGACCCAGTACTTC. The entire variable domain, with the rest obtained from reference TRBV28 and TRBJ2-5, is as follows: DVKVTQSSRYLVKRTGEKVFLECVQDMDHENMFWYRQDPGLGLRLIYFSYDVKMKEKGDIPEGYSVSREKKERFSLILESASTNQTSMYLCASSSYARQETQYFGPGTRLLVL.

This sequence joins TRBV9 and TRBJ1-1; 7 bases line up with TRBD1. This CDR3 contains 16 residues. J gave up 2 bases and V 4 bases, and 11 bases lay outside the gene matches. Germline values: CDR1 SGDLS, CDR2 YYNGEE. The CDR3, as DNA: TGTGCCAGCAGCCCCCACAGGGGAGGAGGAAACACTGAAGCTTTCTTT. Its translation is CASSPHRGGGNTEAFF.

Details on this clone: Other DNA sequences from this sample encode an identical CDR3 as well. The chain is built from TRBV5-1 and TRBJ2-7; tentatively, D is TRBD1 (5 bases). Deletions cut 4 bases from V and 2 bases from J, with 10 bases between. CDR3 length: 13 amino acids. The V gene's germline CDR1 is SGHRS and CDR2 YFSETQ. CDR3 DNA: TGCGCCAGCAGCCCCGACAGACCCTACGAGCAGTACTTC. It yields the protein CASSPDRPYEQYF.

CDR3 sequence: CASSYWGTGDTEAFF. In DNA form, the CDR3 reads TGTGCCAGCAGTTACTGGGGGACAGGGGACACTGAAGCTTTCTTT. V gene TRBV6-5 combines with J gene TRBJ1-1, with 10 nucleotides matching TRBD1. J gave up 3 bases and V 1 base, and 2 bases lay outside the gene matches. The CDR3 has 15 amino acids. CDR1 is MNHEY and CDR2 is SVGAGI in the germline V gene.

V gene TRBV28 combines with J gene TRBJ1-2; 7 bases are shared with TRBD1. Germline values: CDR1 MDHEN, CDR2 SYDVKM. The CDR3 consists of 16 residues. Trimming at V came to 7 bases and at J to 8 bases, leaving 19 bases not matched to a gene. The CDR3 loop is CASTIIGAGGSSGYTF. In DNA, the CDR3 is TGTGCCAGCACCATAATAGGGGCAGGGGGTTCGAGCGGCTACACCTTC.

This clone showed up just once. The J gene is TRBJ1-5, the V gene TRBV7-9; possible D gene TRBD1, 6 bases. The germline V gene has CDR1 SEHNR and CDR2 FQNEAQ (reference sequence). The CDR3 runs 12 residues. With 5 bases removed from V and 6 bases from J, the gap between germline ends came to 8 bases. The CDR3 spells CASSQGGQPQHF. CDR3 DNA: TGTGCCAGCAGCCAAGGGGGTCAGCCCCAGCATTTT.

In its sample, this clone was seen a few times. The V and J genes are TRBV7-2 and TRBJ1-5; D remains unclear. There are 13 residues in the CDR3. CDR1 is SGHTA, CDR2 FQGNSA, per germline. V was shortened by 1 base and J by 7 bases, with 8 bases between the two germline ends. CDR3 in DNA: TGTGCCAGCAGCTTAGTTGGGCAGCAGCCCCAGCATTTT. Protein: CASSLVGQQPQHF.

This sequence joins TRBV7-3 and TRBJ2-7, with TRBD2 matching 7 bases. The CDR3 covers 15 residues. J lost 3 bases, V lost 1 base, and 6 bases had no gene match. Germline V gene lookup returns CDR1 SGHTA and CDR2 FQGTGA. The CDR3 is CASSLMAGTIYEQYF. The CDR3 nucleotides are TGTGCCAGCAGCTTAATGGCAGGGACTATCTACGAGCAGTACTTC.

The rearrangement links TRBV9 to TRBJ1-5; the D gene is possibly TRBD1 (5 bases). Germline V gene lookup returns CDR1 SGDLS and CDR2 YYNGEE. Between the trimmed V and J ends, which lost 3 bases and 0 bases, there was a span of 13 bases. The CDR3 length is 16 residues. CDR3 DNA sequence: TGTGCCAGCAGCGGCCGACAGACATATAGCAATCAGCCCCAGCATTTT. Its protein is CASSGRQTYSNQPQHF.

The chain carries TRBV9 and TRBJ2-1; 11 bases agree with TRBD2. The germline V gene has CDR1 SGDLS and CDR2 YYNGEE. CDR3 length equals 15 residues. Trimming cost V 0 bases and J 7 bases; bases outside gene matches: 3. The chain's CDR3 is CASSVGASGGNEQFF. The DNA of the CDR3 is TGTGCCAGCAGCGTAGGGGCTAGCGGGGGGAATGAGCAGTTCTTC.

This chain links TRBV10-3 with TRBJ1-5; 10 positions agree with TRBD1. With V trimmed by 11 bases and J by 2 bases, 9 bases remained unmatched. The CDR3 runs 15 residues. CDR1 and CDR2 (germline): ENHRY, SYGVKD. CDR3 residues: CAAGQGNSGNQPQHF. The CDR3 DNA reads as TGTGCCGCGGGACAGGGGAACTCGGGCAATCAGCCCCAGCATTTT.

CDR3 coding DNA: TGTGCCAGCAGCCGTTTCGAGGGAGACGATGAGCAGTTCTTC. Residues: CASSRFEGDDEQFF. The chain is built from TRBV3-1 (or the pseudogene TRBV3-2) and TRBJ2-1, with D maybe TRBD2 (5 bases). This CDR3 has 14 amino acids. V was pared by 4 bases and J by 8 bases, with 15 bases between. Germline V gene data show CDR1 as LGHDT and CDR2 as YNNKEL (reference sequence).

This rearrangement joins TRBV15 to TRBJ2-1; D might be TRBD2 (5 bases). V was cut by 5 bases and J by 2 bases, with 16 bases left in between. Per germline, CDR1 LNHNV and CDR2 YYDKDF (reference sequence). The CDR3 runs 16 residues. CDR3 region: CATSYSLADTYNEQFF. Written as DNA, the CDR3 is TGTGCCACCAGCTACTCCCTAGCTGACACCTACAATGAGCAGTTCTTC.

The chain uses TRBV18 and TRBJ2-6, with D possibly matching TRBD1 (5 bases). The CDR3 is 17 amino acids. CDR1 is KGHSH, CDR2 LQKENI, per germline. Trimming cost V 2 bases and J 0 bases, with 11 bases left between them. The DNA of the CDR3 is TGTGCCAGCTCACCATCGCAGGGTTCCTCTGGGGCCAACGTCCTGACTTTC. Translation: CASSPSQGSSGANVLTF.

The chain couples TRBV4-3 to TRBJ2-2; D might be TRBD2 (5 bases). The CDR3 runs to 15 residues. CDR1 is LGHNA, CDR2 YSLEER, per germline. Trimming removed 1 base at V and 2 bases at J, with 8 bases between. The CDR3 coding sequence is TGCGCCAGCAGCCAAGCCGGGGTTAACACCGGGGAGCTGTTTTTT. Its protein is CASSQAGVNTGELFF.

V and J are TRBV11-3 and TRBJ2-1; possibly TRBD2 for D (6 bases). This CDR3 comprises 14 residues. From germline, CDR1 is SGHNT and CDR2 YENEEA. The V end was cut by 1 base, the J end by 2 bases, with 6 bases between. CDR3 DNA sequence: TGTGCCAGCAGCTTAGGCGGGGCCTACAATGAGCAGTTCTTC. This codes for CASSLGGAYNEQFF. Drawing the rest from reference TRBV11-3 and TRBJ2-1, the complete variable domain is EAGVVQSPRYKIIEKKQPVAFWCNPISGHNTLYWYLQNLGQGPELLIRYENEEAVDDSQLPKDRFSAERLKGVDSTLKIQPAELGDSAVYLCASSLGGAYNEQFFGPGTRLTVL.

The chain employs TRBV28 and TRBJ1-5, with 12 bases identical to TRBD1. V was pared by 8 bases and J by 6 bases, with 11 bases of the junction left unmatched. The CDR3 has 16 residues. Germline V gene data show CDR1 as MDHEN and CDR2 as SYDVKM. In DNA, the CDR3 is TGTGCCAGCGGTAGGGGACAGGGGGCGCGGGGTCAGCCCCAGCATTTT. Encoded protein: CASGRGQGARGQPQHF.

This clone occurred once. The chain carries TRBV4-1 and TRBJ1-2; possibly TRBD1 for D (6 bases). Looked up from germline, CDR1 is MGHRA and CDR2 is YSYEKL. The germline V and J ends were trimmed by 1 base and 8 bases, with 20 bases remaining between them. The CDR3 extends over 16 amino acids. The CDR3 DNA sequence: TGCGCCAGCAGCCAAGGATTATCAGGGGTAATTTCGGGCTACACCTTC. Translation: CASSQGLSGVISGYTF.

The rearrangement uses TRBV29-1 and TRBJ2-7; 7 bases are a match to TRBD1. This CDR3 has 12 amino acids. V lost 5 bases and J lost 3; bases outside the gene matches: 4. CDR1 is SQVTM, CDR2 ANQGSEA, per germline. This CDR3 reads CSVKQGNYEQYF. DNA for the CDR3: TGCAGCGTTAAACAGGGGAACTACGAGCAGTACTTC.